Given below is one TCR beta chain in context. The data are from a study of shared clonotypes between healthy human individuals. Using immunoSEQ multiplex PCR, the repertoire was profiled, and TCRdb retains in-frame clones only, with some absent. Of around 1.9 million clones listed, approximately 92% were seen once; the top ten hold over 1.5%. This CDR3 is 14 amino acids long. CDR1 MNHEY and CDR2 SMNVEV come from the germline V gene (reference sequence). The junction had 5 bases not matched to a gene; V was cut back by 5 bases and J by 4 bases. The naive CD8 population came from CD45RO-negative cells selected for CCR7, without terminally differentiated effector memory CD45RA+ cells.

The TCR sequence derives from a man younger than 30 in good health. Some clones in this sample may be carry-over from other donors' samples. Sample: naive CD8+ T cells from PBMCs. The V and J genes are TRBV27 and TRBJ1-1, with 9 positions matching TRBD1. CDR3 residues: CASSLKQGATEAFF. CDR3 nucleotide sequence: TGTGCCAGCAGTCTAAAACAGGGGGCCACTGAAGCTTTCTTT.